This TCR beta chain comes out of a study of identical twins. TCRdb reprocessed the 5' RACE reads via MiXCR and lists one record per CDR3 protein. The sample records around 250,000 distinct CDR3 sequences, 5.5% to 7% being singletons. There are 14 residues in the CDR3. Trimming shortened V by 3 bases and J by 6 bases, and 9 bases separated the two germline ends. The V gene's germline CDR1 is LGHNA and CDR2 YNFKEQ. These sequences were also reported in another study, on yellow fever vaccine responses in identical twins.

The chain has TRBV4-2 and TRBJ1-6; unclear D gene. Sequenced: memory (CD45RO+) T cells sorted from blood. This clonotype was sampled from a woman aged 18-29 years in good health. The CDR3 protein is CASSQDQLNSPLHF. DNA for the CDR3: TGTGCCAGCAGCCAGGATCAACTTAATTCACCCCTCCACTTT.